Listed here is a single TCR beta chain. Its antigen is still unknown. Trimming left V 3 bases short and J 4 bases short, with 21 bases between. Germline CDR1 is GTSNPN and CDR2 is SVGIG (reference sequence). The CDR3 runs to 16 residues. This entry belongs to a study of T cell responses to AZD1222 COVID-19 vaccine. Study details: Whether given at about 4 or about 12 weeks, second doses were pooled. Study-level findings and limits: No day 14 peak samples; only post-peak repertoires were characterized.

Assay used: immunoSEQ multiplex PCR; TCRdb lists only in-frame clones, some missing. This sample has around 87,000 clones; approximately 91% occur once, and the top ten carry about a fifth. The TCR sequence derives from an adult in good health. Sequenced here: peripheral blood, sampled on day 0 of AZD1222 vaccination. This chain links TRBV30 with TRBJ1-1; D call uncertain. CDR3 DNA: TGTGCCTGGAGATTTTTACGGTCCGGACTACCCACTGAAGCTTTCTTT. Protein sequence: CAWRFLRSGLPTEAFF.